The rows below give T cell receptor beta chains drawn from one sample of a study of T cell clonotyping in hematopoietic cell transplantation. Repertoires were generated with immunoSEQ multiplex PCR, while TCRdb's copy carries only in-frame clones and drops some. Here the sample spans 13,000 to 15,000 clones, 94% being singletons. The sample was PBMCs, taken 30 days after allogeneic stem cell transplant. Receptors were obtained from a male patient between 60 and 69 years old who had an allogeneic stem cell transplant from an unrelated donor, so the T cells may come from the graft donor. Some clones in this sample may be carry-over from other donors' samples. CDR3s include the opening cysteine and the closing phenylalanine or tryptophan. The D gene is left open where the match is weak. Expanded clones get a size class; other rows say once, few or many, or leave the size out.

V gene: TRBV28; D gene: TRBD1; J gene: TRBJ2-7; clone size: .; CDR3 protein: CASSLGTGVYYEQYF; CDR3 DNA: TGTGCCAGCAGTTTGGGGACAGGGGTGTACTACGAGCAGTACTTC
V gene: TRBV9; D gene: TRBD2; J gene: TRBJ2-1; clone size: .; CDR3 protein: CASSPGTSGRGINEQFF; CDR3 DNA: TGTGCCAGCAGCCCCGGGACTAGCGGGAGAGGGATCAATGAGCAGTTCTTC
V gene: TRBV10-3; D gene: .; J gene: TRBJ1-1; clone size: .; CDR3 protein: CAISDRDMNTEAFF; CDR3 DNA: TGTGCCATCAGTGACAGGGATATGAACACTGAAGCTTTCTTT
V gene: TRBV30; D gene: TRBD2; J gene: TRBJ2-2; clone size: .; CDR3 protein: CAWSRGGPGELFF; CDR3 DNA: TGTGCCTGGAGCCGGGGGGGCCCCGGGGAGCTGTTTTTT
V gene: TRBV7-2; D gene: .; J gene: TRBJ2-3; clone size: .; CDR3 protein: CASSLVGWITDTQYF; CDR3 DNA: TGTGCCAGCAGCTTAGTGGGATGGATCACAGATACGCAGTATTTT
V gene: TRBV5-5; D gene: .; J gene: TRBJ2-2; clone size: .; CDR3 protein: CASSSVVWEGTGELFF; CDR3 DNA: TGTGCCAGCAGCTCGGTTGTATGGGAAGGCACCGGGGAGCTGTTTTTT
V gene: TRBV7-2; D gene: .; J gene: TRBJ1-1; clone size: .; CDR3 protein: CASSLQGPSGAFF; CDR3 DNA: TGTGCCAGCAGCTTACAGGGCCCATCGGGAGCTTTCTTT
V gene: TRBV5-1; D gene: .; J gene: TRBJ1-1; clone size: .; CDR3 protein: CASSLAGLKNTEAFF; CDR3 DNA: TGCGCCAGCAGCTTGGCGGGGCTCAAGAACACTGAAGCTTTCTTT
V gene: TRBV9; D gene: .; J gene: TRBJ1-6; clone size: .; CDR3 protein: CASAPSPGAYNSPLHF; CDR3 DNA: TGTGCCAGCGCACCTAGTCCAGGGGCCTATAATTCACCCCTCCACTTT
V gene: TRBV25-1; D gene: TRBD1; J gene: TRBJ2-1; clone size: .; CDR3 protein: CASSAQGAPYNEQFF; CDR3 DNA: TGTGCCAGCAGTGCTCAGGGGGCCCCGTACAATGAGCAGTTCTTC
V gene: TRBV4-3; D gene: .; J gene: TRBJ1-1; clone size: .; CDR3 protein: CASSQDTGLWAFF; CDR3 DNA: TGCGCCAGCAGCCAAGATACGGGTCTTTGGGCTTTCTTT
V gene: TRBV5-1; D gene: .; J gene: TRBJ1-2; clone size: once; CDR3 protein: CASSPGGTNYGYTF; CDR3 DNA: TGCGCCAGCAGCCCGGGGGGCACTAACTATGGCTACACCTTC
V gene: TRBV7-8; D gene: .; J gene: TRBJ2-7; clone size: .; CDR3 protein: CASSHSASSTYEQYF; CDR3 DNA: TGTGCCAGCAGCCACTCGGCGAGCAGCACCTACGAGCAGTACTTC
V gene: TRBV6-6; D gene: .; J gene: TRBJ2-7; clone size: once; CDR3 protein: CASSMDYGLGEQYF; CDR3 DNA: TGTGCCAGCAGTATGGACTACGGCCTGGGGGAGCAGTACTTC
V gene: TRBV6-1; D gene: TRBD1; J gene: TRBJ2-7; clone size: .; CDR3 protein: CASTWDRGGEQYF; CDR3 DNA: TGTGCCAGCACCTGGGACAGGGGTGGCGAGCAGTACTTC
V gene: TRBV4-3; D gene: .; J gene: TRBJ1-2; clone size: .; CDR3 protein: CASSQDSRLDYGYTF; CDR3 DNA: TGCGCCAGCAGCCAAGATTCCAGGCTTGACTATGGCTACACCTTC
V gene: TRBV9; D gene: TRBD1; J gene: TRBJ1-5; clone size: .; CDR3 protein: CASSPRGDQPQHF; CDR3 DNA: TGTGCCAGCAGCCCCAGGGGGGATCAGCCCCAGCATTTT
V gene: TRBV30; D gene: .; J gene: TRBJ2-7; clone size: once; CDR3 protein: CCATFGDGFEQYF; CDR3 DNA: TGTTGTGCTACCTTCGGGGATGGGTTCGAGCAGTACTTC
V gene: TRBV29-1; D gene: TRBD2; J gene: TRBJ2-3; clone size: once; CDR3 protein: CSVEASGRGDTQYF; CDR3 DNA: TGCAGCGTTGAGGCCAGCGGGAGGGGAGATACGCAGTATTTT
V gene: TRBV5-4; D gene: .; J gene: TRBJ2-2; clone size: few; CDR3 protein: CASSLNTGELFF; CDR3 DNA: TGTGCCAGCAGCTTGAACACCGGGGAGCTGTTTTTT
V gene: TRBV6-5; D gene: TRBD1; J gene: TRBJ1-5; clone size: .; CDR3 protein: CASSPRQGGNQPQHF; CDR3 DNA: TGTGCCAGCAGCCCTAGACAGGGGGGTAATCAGCCCCAGCATTTT
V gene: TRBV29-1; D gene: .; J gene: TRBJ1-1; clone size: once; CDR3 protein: CSVDIRGGNTEAFF; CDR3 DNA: TGCAGCGTTGATATCCGGGGGGGAAACACTGAAGCTTTCTTT
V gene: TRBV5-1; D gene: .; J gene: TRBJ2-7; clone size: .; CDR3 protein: CASSLGVHEQYF; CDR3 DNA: TGCGCCAGCAGCTTGGGAGTCCACGAGCAGTACTTC
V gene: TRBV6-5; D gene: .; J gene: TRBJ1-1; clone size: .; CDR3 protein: CASSYSFRRNTEAFF; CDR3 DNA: TGTGCCAGCAGTTACTCTTTCCGTAGGAACACTGAAGCTTTCTTT
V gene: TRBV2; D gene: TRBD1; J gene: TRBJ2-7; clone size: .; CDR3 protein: CASSEQGGNEQYF; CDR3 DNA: TGTGCCAGCAGTGAGCAAGGGGGCAACGAGCAGTACTTC
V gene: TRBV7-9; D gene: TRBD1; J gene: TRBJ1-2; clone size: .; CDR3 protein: CASRQTGAEQGYTF; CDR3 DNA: TGTGCCAGCAGGCAGACAGGGGCGGAACAGGGCTACACCTTC
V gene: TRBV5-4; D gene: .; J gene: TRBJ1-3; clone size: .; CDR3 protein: CASSFGTGNGNTIYF; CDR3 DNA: TGTGCCAGCAGCTTCGGGACGGGAAACGGAAACACCATATATTTT
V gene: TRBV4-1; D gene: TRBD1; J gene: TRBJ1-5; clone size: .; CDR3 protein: CASSQDWGQGARFEPQHF; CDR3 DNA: TGCGCCAGCAGCCAAGATTGGGGACAGGGGGCCCGTTTTGAGCCCCAGCATTTT
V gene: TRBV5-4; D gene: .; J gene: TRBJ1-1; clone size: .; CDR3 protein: CASSFSTGNTEAFF; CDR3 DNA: TGTGCCAGCAGTTTCTCGACAGGGAACACTGAAGCTTTCTTT
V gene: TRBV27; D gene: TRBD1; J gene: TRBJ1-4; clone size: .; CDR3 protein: CASSLQGANEKLFF; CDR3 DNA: TGTGCCAGCAGCTTACAGGGGGCTAATGAAAAACTGTTTTTT
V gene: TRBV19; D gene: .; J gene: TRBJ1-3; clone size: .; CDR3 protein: CASRPRLDFSGNTIYF; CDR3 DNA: TGTGCCAGTAGACCGAGGTTAGATTTCTCTGGAAACACCATATATTTT